This passage covers 21 T cell receptor beta chains from one sample sequenced in a study of cytomegalovirus exposure and HLA in healthy donors. The PCR made use of 60 Vbeta and 13 Jbeta primers. TCRdb keeps only in-frame clones here, not all; method: immunoSEQ multiplex PCR. Reported are 40,000 to 60,000 clones; the ten largest clones contain approximately 2.2%. The specimen was PBMCs. These receptors were taken from a female donor in good health and CMV-seronegative.

The V and J genes are TRBV6-6 and TRBJ1-2; D uncertain. Trimming removed 6 bases from V and 2 bases from J, with 10 bases in between. CDR1 and CDR2 from the germline V gene are MNHNY and SVGAGI (reference sequence). This CDR3 contains 13 residues. CDR3 in amino acids: CASSPDGNYGYTF. The DNA for the CDR3 is TGTGCCAGCAGCCCTGACGGGAACTATGGCTACACCTTC.

V and J are TRBV11-1 and TRBJ2-2; D is uncertain. The V gene lost 0 bases and the J gene lost 4 bases, with 9 bases spanning the gap. Germline lookup yields CDR1 SGHAT and CDR2 FQDESV (reference sequence). The CDR3 extends over 15 amino acids. CDR3 DNA: TGTGCCAGCAGCTTAGCGCAAACTCGCACCGGGGAGCTGTTTTTT. Translated, it gives CASSLAQTRTGELFF.

V usage is TRBV5-1 and J usage is TRBJ2-3; 7 bases are shared with TRBD2. Per the germline V gene, CDR1 is SGHRS and CDR2 is YFSETQ. The CDR3 loop spans 16 amino acids. The V gene end was trimmed by 1 base and the J gene end by 1 base; junction bases not matched to a gene: 6. DNA of the CDR3: TGCGCCAGCAGCTTGTCTTCCGCGGGAGGCACAGATACGCAGTATTTT. Residues: CASSLSSAGGTDTQYF.

CDR3 loop: CASSLETFGTEAFF. Written as DNA, the CDR3 is TGTGCCAGCAGCTTGGAGACGTTCGGCACTGAAGCTTTCTTT. The chain combines TRBV7-8 with TRBJ1-1; no clear D. Germline V gene data show CDR1 as SGHVS and CDR2 as FQNEAQ. The CDR3 extends over 14 amino acids. Trimming stripped 3 bases from V and 4 bases from J, with 12 bases between.

This chain uses TRBV6-1 with TRBJ1-2, with 7 nucleotides matching TRBD1. The germline CDR1 and CDR2 sequences are MNHNS and SASEGT. The J segment lost 7 bases and the V segment lost 4 bases, leaving 9 bases of the junction unmatched. This CDR3 comprises 14 residues. CDR3 bases: TGTGCCAGCAGTGGAGCCGGGACAGTGGCTGGCTACACCTTC. Translation gives CASSGAGTVAGYTF.

The rearrangement links TRBV9 to TRBJ1-1; D gene ambiguous. Per the germline V gene, CDR1 is SGDLS and CDR2 is YYNGEE. Trimming took off 4 bases at V and 1 base at J, with 11 bases between the two ends. This CDR3 has 14 residues. In nucleotides, the CDR3 is TGTGCCAGCAGCCAAACCCAGTGGAACACTGAAGCTTTCTTT. It encodes CASSQTQWNTEAFF.

This rearrangement joins TRBV18 to TRBJ2-5; D is undetermined. This CDR3 is 12 amino acids long. Germline CDR1 KGHSH, CDR2 LQKENI. V was cut by 1 base and J by 5 bases, with 5 bases left in between. The CDR3 sequence: CASSPLRETQYF. CDR3 in DNA: TGTGCCAGCTCACCACTGCGGGAGACCCAGTACTTC.

V usage is TRBV18 and J usage is TRBJ1-1; no definite D call. This CDR3 is 14 amino acids long. From germline, CDR1 is KGHSH and CDR2 LQKENI. Between the trimmed V and J ends, which lost 2 bases and 0 bases, there was a span of 7 bases. In DNA form, the CDR3 reads TGTGCCAGCTCACCAGCAAGAGTGAACACTGAAGCTTTCTTT. It encodes CASSPARVNTEAFF.

The chain uses TRBV7-9 and TRBJ1-1; no clear D gene. Trimming stripped 5 bases from V and 6 bases from J, with 10 bases between. Germline-derived CDR1 and CDR2 are SEHNR and FQNEAQ (reference sequence). The CDR3 covers 12 residues. The CDR3 protein is CASSLPLAEAFF. The CDR3 DNA reads TGTGCCAGCAGCCTCCCCCTCGCTGAAGCTTTCTTT. The full variable domain, rest sourced from reference TRBV7-9 and TRBJ1-1, is DTGVSQNPRHKITKRGQNVTFRCDPISEHNRLYWYRQTLGQGPEFLTYFQNEAQLEKSRLLSDRFSAERPKGSFSTLEIQRTEQGDSAMYLCASSLPLAEAFFGQGTRLTVV.

The chain recombines TRBV6-5 with TRBJ1-6; D gene unclear. Germline CDR1 and CDR2: MNHEY and SVGAGI. CDR3 length equals 15 residues. Trimming pared 1 base from V and 5 bases from J, leaving 9 bases between. This CDR3 reads CASSYWTGDNSPLHF. CDR3 DNA: TGTGCCAGCAGTTACTGGACGGGAGATAATTCACCCCTCCACTTT.

V gene TRBV5-1 combines with J gene TRBJ2-3; 9 nucleotides line up with TRBD2. V shed 4 bases and J 5 bases; nucleotides not matched to a gene: 8. From germline, CDR1 is SGHRS and CDR2 YFSETQ. This CDR3 is 15 amino acids long. The CDR3 bases are TGCGCCAGCAGCCTCCAGGGAGCGGGAGGAGATACGCAGTATTTT. This sequence encodes CASSLQGAGGDTQYF.

This rearrangement joins TRBV29-1 to TRBJ1-1; D call uncertain. Germline V gene sequence: CDR1 SQVTM, CDR2 ANQGSEA. CDR3 length equals 17 residues. V lost 3 bases and J lost 1, with 21 bases in between. The DNA of the CDR3 is TGCAGCGTTGAGAAAACGCCTATCTACGGGAAGAACACTGAAGCTTTCTTT. Residues: CSVEKTPIYGKNTEAFF.

The V gene is TRBV2, the J gene TRBJ2-3, with D tentatively TRBD2 (5 bases). CDR1 SNHLY and CDR2 FYNNEI come from the germline V gene. V lost 8 bases to trimming and J lost 0 bases, with 15 bases between them. This CDR3 spans 15 amino acids. CDR3 nucleotide sequence: TGTGCCAGCTCATCGGCGGGTTTCAGCACAGATACGCAGTATTTT. It is translated as CASSSAGFSTDTQYF.

The CDR3 here is CSVRRGREGLYEQYF. The CDR3 bases are TGCAGCGTCCGACGAGGGCGGGAGGGTTTATACGAGCAGTACTTC. The chain recombines TRBV29-1 with TRBJ2-7, with TRBD2 matching over 9 bases. Germline CDR1 and CDR2: SQVTM and ANQGSEA. CDR3 length: 15 amino acids. V gave up 6 bases and J gave up 4 bases; unmatched junction bases: 13.

The chain uses TRBV5-6 and TRBJ1-5; 8 nucleotides agree with TRBD1. Looked up from germline, CDR1 is SGHDT and CDR2 is YYEEEE. The V segment lost 4 bases and the J segment 11 bases; nucleotides outside the gene matches: 8. The CDR3 sequence is 13 residues long. CDR3 residues: CASSQDRVGSQHF. The CDR3 nucleotides are TGTGCCAGCAGCCAGGACAGGGTGGGGTCCCAGCATTTT.

This chain links TRBV25-1 with TRBJ2-7; possible D gene TRBD2, 6 bases. V was clipped by 10 bases and J by 6 bases, with 22 bases between them. This CDR3 region has 14 residues. Germline loops: CDR1 MGHDK, CDR2 SYGVNS. The CDR3 is CATRGPGTAGEQYF. The CDR3 DNA sequence: TGTGCCACCCGAGGCCCTGGGACTGCCGGCGAGCAGTACTTC.

The V call is TRBV5-6, the J call TRBJ2-7; TRBD1 might be the D (6 bases). The germline CDR1 and CDR2 sequences are SGHDT and YYEEEE. CDR3 length: 15 residues. V lost 2 bases and J lost 6, with 18 bases in between. DNA of the CDR3: TGTGCCAGCAGCTTCCTCCAGGGGTCCTCCGGCGAGCAGTACTTC. This gives the protein CASSFLQGSSGEQYF.

The V gene is TRBV9, the J gene TRBJ1-2, with a possible D match to TRBD1 (5 bases). With 4 bases removed from V and 8 bases from J, the gap between germline ends came to 15 bases. Germline V gives CDR1 SGDLS, CDR2 YYNGEE. CDR3 size: 13 residues. CDR3 amino acids: CASSPNQGYGYTF. The CDR3, as DNA: TGTGCCAGCAGCCCTAACCAGGGTTACGGCTACACCTTC.

J is TRBJ2-7 and V is TRBV6-6, with 10 bases lining up with TRBD2. Losses at the gene ends were 5 bases for V and 1 base for J; bases not matched to a gene: 5. CDR1 MNHNY and CDR2 SVGAGI come from the germline V gene (reference sequence). The CDR3 runs 15 residues. For the CDR3, the DNA is TGTGCCAGCAGTAGCGGGGGGGCGGCGTCCTACGAGCAGTACTTC. Protein product: CASSSGGAASYEQYF.

This rearrangement joins TRBV19 to TRBJ1-1; TRBD1 is a possible D gene (5 bases). There are 16 residues in the CDR3. Germline V gene data show CDR1 as LNHDA and CDR2 as SQIVND (reference sequence). V lost 0 bases and J 5 bases, leaving 16 bases between the germline ends. The CDR3 is CASSIELRQGGTEAFF. The CDR3 DNA reads TGTGCCAGTAGTATAGAGCTCAGGCAGGGAGGAACTGAAGCTTTCTTT.

The CDR3 region has the DNA TGCGCCAGCAGCCTAGGGACTAGCGTATACGAGCAGTACTTC. Translation: CASSLGTSVYEQYF. The rearrangement links TRBV4-3 to TRBJ2-7; TRBD2 agrees at 10 bases. Trimming cost V 4 bases and J 4 bases; bases outside gene matches: 4. The CDR3 length is 14 residues. The germline gives CDR1 LGHNA, CDR2 YSLEER.